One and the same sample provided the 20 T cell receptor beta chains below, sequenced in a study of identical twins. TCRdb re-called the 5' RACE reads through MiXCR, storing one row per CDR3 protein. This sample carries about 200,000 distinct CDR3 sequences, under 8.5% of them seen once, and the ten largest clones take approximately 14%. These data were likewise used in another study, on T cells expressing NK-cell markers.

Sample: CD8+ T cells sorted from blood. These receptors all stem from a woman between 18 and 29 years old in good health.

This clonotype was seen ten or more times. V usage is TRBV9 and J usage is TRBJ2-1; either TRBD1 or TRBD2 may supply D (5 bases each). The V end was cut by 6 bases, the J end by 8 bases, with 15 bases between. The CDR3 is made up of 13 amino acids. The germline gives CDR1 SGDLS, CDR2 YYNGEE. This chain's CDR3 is CASTAWDGDEQFF. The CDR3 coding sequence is TGTGCCAGCACCGCCTGGGACGGTGATGAGCAGTTCTTC.

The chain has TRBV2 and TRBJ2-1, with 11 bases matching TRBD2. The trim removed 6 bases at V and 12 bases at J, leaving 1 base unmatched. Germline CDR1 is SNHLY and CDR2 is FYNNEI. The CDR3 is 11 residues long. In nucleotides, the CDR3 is TGTGCCAGCAGAGGACTAGCGGGGCAGTTCTTC. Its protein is CASRGLAGQFF.

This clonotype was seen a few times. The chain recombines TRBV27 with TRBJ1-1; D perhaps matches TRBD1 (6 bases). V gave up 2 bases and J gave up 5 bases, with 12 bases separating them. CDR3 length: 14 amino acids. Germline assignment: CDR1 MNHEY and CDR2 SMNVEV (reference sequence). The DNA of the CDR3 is TGTGCCAGCAGTTTAGTGGGGGCCCGGACTGAAGCTTTCTTT. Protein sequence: CASSLVGARTEAFF.

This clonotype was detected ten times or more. The CDR3 here is CASSTQTGGDYGYTF. Here the CDR3 DNA reads TGTGCCAGCAGCACCCAGACAGGGGGCGACTATGGCTACACCTTC. The genes are TRBV7-9 and TRBJ1-2; 10 nucleotides align to TRBD1. The length of the CDR3 is 15 residues. The germline CDR1 and CDR2 sequences are SEHNR and FQNEAQ (reference sequence). The V segment lost 5 bases and the J segment 3 bases; nucleotides outside the gene matches: 6.

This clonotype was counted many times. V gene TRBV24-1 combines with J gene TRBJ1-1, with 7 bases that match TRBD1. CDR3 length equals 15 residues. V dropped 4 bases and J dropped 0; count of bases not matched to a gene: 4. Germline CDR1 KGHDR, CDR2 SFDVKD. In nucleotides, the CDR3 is TGTGCCACCAGTGACAGGACAGGTTTGAACACTGAAGCTTTCTTT. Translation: CATSDRTGLNTEAFF.

For the CDR3, the DNA is TGTGCCAGCAGTTTGGGCAGGGTCACTGAAGCTTTCTTT. Amino acid sequence: CASSLGRVTEAFF. The J gene is TRBJ1-1, the V gene TRBV12-3 or TRBV12-4; tentatively, D is TRBD1 (5 bases). This CDR3 has 13 residues. The germline V and J ends were trimmed by 3 bases and 4 bases, with 9 bases remaining between them.

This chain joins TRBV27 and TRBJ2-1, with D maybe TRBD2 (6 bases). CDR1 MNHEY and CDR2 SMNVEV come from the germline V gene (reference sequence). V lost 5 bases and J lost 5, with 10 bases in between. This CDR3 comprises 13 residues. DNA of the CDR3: TGTGCCAGCAGTCCCGGGAGCAACAATGAGCAGTTCTTC. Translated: CASSPGSNNEQFF.

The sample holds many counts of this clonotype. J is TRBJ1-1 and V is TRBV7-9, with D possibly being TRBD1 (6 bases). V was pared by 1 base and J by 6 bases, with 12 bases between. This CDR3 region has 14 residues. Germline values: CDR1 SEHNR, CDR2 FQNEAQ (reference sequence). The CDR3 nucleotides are TGTGCCAGCAGCTTAGGAGGGGGGAAGGCTGAAGCTTTCTTT. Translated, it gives CASSLGGGKAEAFF.

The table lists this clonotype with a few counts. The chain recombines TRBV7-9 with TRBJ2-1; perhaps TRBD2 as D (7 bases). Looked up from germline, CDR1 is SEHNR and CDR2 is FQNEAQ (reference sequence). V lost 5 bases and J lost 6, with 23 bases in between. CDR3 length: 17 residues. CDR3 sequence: CASSPELWVGGLNEQFF. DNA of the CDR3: TGTGCCAGCAGCCCGGAGCTATGGGTGGGGGGGCTCAATGAGCAGTTCTTC.

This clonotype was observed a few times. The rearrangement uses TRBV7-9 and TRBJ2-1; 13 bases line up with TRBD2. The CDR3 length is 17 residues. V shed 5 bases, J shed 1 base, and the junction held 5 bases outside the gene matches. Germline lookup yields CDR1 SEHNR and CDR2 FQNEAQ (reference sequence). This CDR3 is CASSPKGLAGSYNEQFF. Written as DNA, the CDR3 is TGTGCCAGCAGCCCAAAGGGACTAGCGGGGTCCTACAATGAGCAGTTCTTC.

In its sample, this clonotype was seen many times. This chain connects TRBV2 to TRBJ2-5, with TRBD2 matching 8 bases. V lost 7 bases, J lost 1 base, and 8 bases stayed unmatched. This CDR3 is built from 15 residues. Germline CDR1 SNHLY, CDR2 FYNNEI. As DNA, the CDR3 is TGTGCCAGCACTTTGTTAGCGGGGCCCCAAGAGACCCAGTACTTC. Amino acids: CASTLLAGPQETQYF.

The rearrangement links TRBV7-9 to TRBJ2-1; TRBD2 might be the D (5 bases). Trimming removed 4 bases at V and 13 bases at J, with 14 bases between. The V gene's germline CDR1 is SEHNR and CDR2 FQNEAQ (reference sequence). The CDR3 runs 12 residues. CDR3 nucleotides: TGTGCCAGCAGCTCCATGGAACCGGGACAGTTCTTC. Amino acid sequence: CASSSMEPGQFF.

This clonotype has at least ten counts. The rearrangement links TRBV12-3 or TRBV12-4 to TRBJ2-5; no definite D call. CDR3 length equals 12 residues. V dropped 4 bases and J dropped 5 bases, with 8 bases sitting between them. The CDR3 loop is CASSSARETQYF. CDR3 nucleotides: TGTGCCAGCAGTTCCGCCCGGGAGACCCAGTACTTC.

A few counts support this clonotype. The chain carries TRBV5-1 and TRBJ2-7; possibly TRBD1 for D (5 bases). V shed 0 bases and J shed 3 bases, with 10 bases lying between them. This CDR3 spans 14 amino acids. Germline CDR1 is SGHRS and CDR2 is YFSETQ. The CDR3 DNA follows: TGCGCCAGCAGCTTGGAGGCAGGGTTCTACGAGCAGTACTTC. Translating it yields CASSLEAGFYEQYF.

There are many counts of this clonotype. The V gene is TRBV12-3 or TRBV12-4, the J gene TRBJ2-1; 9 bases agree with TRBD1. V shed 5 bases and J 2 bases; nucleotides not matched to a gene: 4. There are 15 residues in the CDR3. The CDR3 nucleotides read TGTGCCAGCAGTCCCGACAGGGGGACCTACAATGAGCAGTTCTTC. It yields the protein CASSPDRGTYNEQFF.

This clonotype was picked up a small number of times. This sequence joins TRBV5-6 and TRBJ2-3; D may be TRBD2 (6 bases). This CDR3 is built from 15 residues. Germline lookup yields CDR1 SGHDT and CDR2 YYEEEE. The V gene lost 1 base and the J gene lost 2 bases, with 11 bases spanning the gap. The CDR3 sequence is CASSLPSALTDTQYF. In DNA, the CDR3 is TGTGCCAGCAGCTTGCCTAGCGCCCTCACAGATACGCAGTATTTT. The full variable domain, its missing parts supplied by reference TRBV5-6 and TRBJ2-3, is DAGVTQSPTHLIKTRGQQVTLRCSPKSGHDTVSWYQQALGQGPQFIFQYYEEEERQRGNFPDRFSGHQFPNYSSELNVNALLLGDSALYLCASSLPSALTDTQYFGPGTRLTVL.

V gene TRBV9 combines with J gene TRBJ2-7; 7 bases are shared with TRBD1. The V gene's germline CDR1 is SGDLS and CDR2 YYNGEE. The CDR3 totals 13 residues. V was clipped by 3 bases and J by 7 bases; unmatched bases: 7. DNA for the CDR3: TGTGCCAGCAGCGCAACACAGGGGTGGGAGCAGTACTTC. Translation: CASSATQGWEQYF.

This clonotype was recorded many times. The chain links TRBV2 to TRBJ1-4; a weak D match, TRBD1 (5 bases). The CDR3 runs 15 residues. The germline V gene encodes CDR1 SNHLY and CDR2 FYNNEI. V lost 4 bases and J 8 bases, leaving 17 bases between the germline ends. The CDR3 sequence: CASSAAGARSEKLFF. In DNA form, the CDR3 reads TGTGCCAGCAGTGCTGCTGGGGCGCGTAGCGAAAAACTGTTTTTT. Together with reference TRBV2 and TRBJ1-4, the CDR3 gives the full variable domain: EPEVTQTPSHQVTQMGQEVILRCVPISNHLYFYWYRQILGQKVEFLVSFYNNEISEKSEIFDDQFSVERPDGSNFTLKIRSTKLEDSAMYFCASSAAGARSEKLFFGSGTQLSVL.

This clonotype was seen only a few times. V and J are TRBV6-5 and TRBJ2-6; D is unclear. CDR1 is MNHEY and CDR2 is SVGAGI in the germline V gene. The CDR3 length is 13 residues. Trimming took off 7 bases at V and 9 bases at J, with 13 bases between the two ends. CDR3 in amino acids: CASITPSINVLTF. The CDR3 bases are TGTGCCAGCATTACCCCTAGTATCAACGTCCTGACTTTC.

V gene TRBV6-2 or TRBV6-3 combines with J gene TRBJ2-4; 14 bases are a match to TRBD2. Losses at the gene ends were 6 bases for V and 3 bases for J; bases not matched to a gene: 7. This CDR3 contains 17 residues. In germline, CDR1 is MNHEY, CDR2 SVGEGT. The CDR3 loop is CASSWTSGRSGKNIQYF. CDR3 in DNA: TGTGCCAGCAGCTGGACTAGCGGGAGGAGTGGCAAAAACATTCAGTACTTC.